These T cell receptor beta chains were read from a single sample in a study of blood T cell repertoires in COVID-19. Here immunoSEQ multiplex PCR was the method, and the copy in TCRdb shows in-frame clones only, minus some. The table records around 160,000 clones, roughly 90% of them present only once. The sequencing input was PBMCs or T cells enriched from blood (not recorded which). The receptor source for this set is a woman aged 25 to 45 with acute COVID-19. Each CDR3 is given with its conserved first and last residue. D genes are given only for firm matches. The size entry is marked missing in some rows and otherwise reads once, few, many or a size class.

d_call j_call v_call clone_size cdr3_aa cdr3_nt
. TRBJ2-3 TRBV11-2 . CASSLGRSTDTQYF TGTGCCAGCAGCTTAGGGAGAAGCACAGATACGCAGTATTTT
. TRBJ1-1 TRBV5-6 . CASSLALNTEAFF TGTGCCAGCAGCTTGGCTTTAAACACTGAAGCTTTCTTT
. TRBJ2-7 TRBV20-1 . CSAGSSYEQYF TGCAGTGCTGGCAGCTCCTACGAGCAGTACTTC
. TRBJ1-3 TRBV9 few CASSDSGSSGNTIYF TGTGCCAGCAGCGATAGCGGCAGCTCTGGAAACACCATATATTTT
. TRBJ2-1 TRBV11-2 . CAHGEYNEQFF TGTGCCCACGGGGAGTACAATGAGCAGTTCTTC
TRBD1 TRBJ2-3 TRBV10-3 . CAISEWTGRTDTQYF TGTGCCATCAGTGAGTGGACAGGGCGCACAGATACGCAGTATTTT
TRBD2 TRBJ2-2 TRBV13 . CASSLAGGRYTGELFF TGTGCCAGCAGCTTAGCTGGCGGGAGGTACACCGGGGAGCTGTTTTTT
TRBD2 TRBJ2-4 TRBV4-1 . CASSQPGTSGYLAKNIQYF TGCGCCAGCAGCCAACCCGGGACTAGCGGATACCTAGCCAAAAACATTCAGTACTTC
TRBD1 TRBJ2-1 TRBV28 once CASSRQGEQFF TGTGCCAGCAGTCGACAGGGGGAGCAGTTCTTC
TRBD1 TRBJ2-2 TRBV19 . CATLGDRGPLTNTGELFF TGTGCCACCCTCGGGGACAGGGGCCCTCTTACGAACACCGGGGAGCTGTTTTTT
. TRBJ1-5 TRBV10-3 . CAISEQDSNQPQHF TGTGCCATCAGTGAGCAGGATAGCAATCAGCCCCAGCATTTT
TRBD1 TRBJ2-2 TRBV5-5 . CASSQMGQDYTGELFF TGTGCCAGCAGCCAAATGGGACAGGATTACACCGGGGAGCTGTTTTTT
TRBD2 TRBJ2-1 TRBV25-1 . CASSGELAGEQFF TGTGCCAGCAGTGGAGAGTTAGCGGGGGAGCAGTTCTTC
. TRBJ2-2 TRBV9 . CASSPLAPKNTGELFF TGTGCCAGCAGCCCCCTAGCTCCCAAGAACACCGGGGAGCTGTTTTTT
. TRBJ1-2 TRBV25-1 . CASSGGGAGGYTF TGTGCCAGCAGTGGCGGGGGCGCGGGTGGCTACACCTTC
. TRBJ2-7 TRBV6-1 once CASSEVGQSYEQYF TGTGCCAGCAGTGAAGTGGGACAAAGCTACGAGCAGTACTTC
TRBD2 TRBJ2-3 TRBV6-5 few CASSQLAATDTQYF TGTGCCAGCAGCCAGCTAGCGGCCACAGATACGCAGTATTTT
. TRBJ1-2 TRBV18 . CASSPRAGGHGYTF TGTGCCAGCTCACCGAGGGCAGGCGGTCATGGCTACACCTTC
TRBD2 TRBJ2-3 TRBV6-2/TRBV6-3 . CASSYVAGADTQYF TGTGCCAGCAGTTACGTAGCGGGAGCCGATACGCAGTATTTT
TRBD1 TRBJ2-7 TRBV25-1 once CASSVNRVWGQGAYEQYF TGTGCCAGCAGTGTTAACCGTGTGTGGGGACAGGGGGCCTACGAGCAGTACTTC
. TRBJ1-4 TRBV7-5 . CARSLTGGEKLFF TGTGCCAGAAGCTTGACGGGGGGGGAAAAACTGTTTTTT
. TRBJ1-3 TRBV9 once CASSAGIASSGNTIYF TGTGCCAGCAGCGCCGGGATCGCATCCTCTGGAAACACCATATATTTT
TRBD1 TRBJ2-7 TRBV28 . CASRQGALPNEQYF TGTGCCAGCAGGCAGGGGGCATTGCCTAACGAGCAGTACTTC
TRBD2 TRBJ2-1 TRBV18 . CASSPSLAGNNEQFF TGTGCCAGCTCACCTTCGCTAGCGGGGAACAATGAGCAGTTCTTC
. TRBJ1-1 TRBV2 . CASTLVGSTEAFF TGTGCCAGCACTCTGGTGGGGAGCACTGAAGCTTTCTTT
. TRBJ1-2 TRBV19 . CASSGLFYGYTF TGTGCCAGTAGTGGGCTGTTCTATGGCTACACCTTC
. TRBJ2-7 TRBV5-5 . CASSLVAMRVDEQYF TGTGCCAGCAGCTTGGTAGCGATGCGGGTCGACGAGCAGTACTTC
. TRBJ1-5 TRBV24-1 . CATGGGISNQPQHF TGTGCCACTGGCGGAGGGATCAGCAATCAGCCCCAGCATTTT
. TRBJ1-4 TRBV5-1 . CASNTGSNEKLFF TGCGCCAGCAATACAGGTTCTAATGAAAAACTGTTTTTT
. TRBJ2-5 TRBV7-3 . CASSLSGVEETQYF TGTGCCAGCAGCTTAAGCGGAGTCGAGGAGACCCAGTACTTC
. TRBJ2-4 TRBV20-1 . CSANLENIQYF TGTAGTGCTAATCTAGAAAACATTCAGTACTTC
TRBD2 TRBJ2-3 TRBV6-1 . CASSEDWLAGGPTDTQYF TGTGCCAGCAGTGAAGATTGGCTAGCGGGAGGGCCGACTGATACGCAGTATTTT
TRBD1 TRBJ1-3 TRBV12-3/TRBV12-4 . CASSSGQRTFF TGTGCCAGCAGTTCGGGACAGAGGACATTCTTT
. TRBJ2-7 TRBV25-1 . CASSPLYEQYF TGTGCCAGCAGTCCCCTCTACGAGCAGTACTTC
. TRBJ2-1 TRBV11-1 . CASSHRQDNEQFF TGTGCCAGCAGCCATCGACAGGACAATGAGCAGTTCTTC
TRBD1 TRBJ2-5 TRBV27 once CASSRGQGTQYF TGTGCCAGCAGTCGGGGACAGGGGACCCAGTACTTC